This T cell receptor (beta chain) emerged from a study of cytotoxic CD8 clonotypes in ibrutinib-treated CLL. Study-wide context: IGHV unmutated fewer than 18; relapsed/refractory more than ten; treatment-naive more than 14.

Only in-frame clones appear in the TCRdb table, and some are missing; sequencing was by immunoSEQ multiplex PCR. The sample consists of 110,000 to 150,000 clones, about 91% of them appearing once. Notes on this clone: A junction end diverges from the germline sequence, so it may reflect a read error.

The clonotype comes from a human donor with chronic lymphocytic leukemia. This material consisted of PBMCs, taken after 12 months of ibrutinib treatment.

The chain's CDR3 is CASSERDKIGF. Written as DNA, the CDR3 is TGTGCCAGCAGTGAACGCGATAAAATTGGTTTT. This rearrangement joins TRBV25-1 to TRBJ1-3; no clear D gene. The length of the CDR3 is 11 residues. Germline loops: CDR1 MGHDK, CDR2 SYGVNS.